This paragraph reports one T cell receptor (beta chain). This specimen comes from a study of cytomegalovirus exposure and HLA in healthy donors. Both 60 Vbeta primers and 13 Jbeta primers went into the PCR. Sequenced by immunoSEQ multiplex PCR; TCRdb stores in-frame clones only, minus some. This repertoire shows about 160,000 clones, 82% found once; its top ten account for roughly 1.6%. The CDR3 has 11 residues. The germline gives CDR1 LNHDA, CDR2 SQIVND (reference sequence). V shed 9 bases and J 6 bases; nucleotides not matched to a gene: 2. This TCR derives from a girl aged 5 to 17 in good health and CMV-seropositive. The rearrangement links TRBV19 to TRBJ1-1; 9 positions match TRBD1. Sequencing was performed on PBMCs. The CDR3 bases are TGTGCCAGACAGGGGGCGGCTGAAGCTTTCTTT. It encodes CARQGAAEAFF.